Below, 2 T cell receptor beta chains from the same sample are listed, as sequenced in a study of blood T cell repertoires in COVID-19. TCRdb's table, derived via immunoSEQ multiplex PCR, lists solely in-frame clones and lacks some. The data hold approximately 170,000 clones, with roughly 70% observed a single time. Sequenced: peripheral blood. The source is a woman at least 80 years old with acute or convalescent COVID-19.

V and J are TRBV19 and TRBJ1-6; D unclear. The germline gives CDR1 LNHDA, CDR2 SQIVND (reference sequence). This CDR3 region has 15 residues. The V end lost 5 bases, the J end lost 10 bases, and 18 bases lay between the germline ends. CDR3 bases: TGTGCCAGTAGTCCAAACCCTGGTGTGCGCTCACCCCTCCACTTT. This gives the protein CASSPNPGVRSPLHF.

J is TRBJ2-5 and V is TRBV5-4; 9 nucleotides match TRBD1. CDR3 length: 16 amino acids. Trimming removed 2 bases from V and 4 bases from J; junction bases left unmatched: 9. Germline V gene data show CDR1 as SGHNT and CDR2 as YYREEE (reference sequence). The CDR3 DNA is TGTGCCAGCAGCTTAACGACAGGGGGGAGGGGAGAGACCCAGTACTTC. As protein: CASSLTTGGRGETQYF.